Listed here are 22 T cell receptor beta chains from one sample, sequenced in a study of T cell repertoires in ileal Crohn's disease. Profiling relied on immunoSEQ multiplex PCR, and the TCRdb table lists in-frame clones only, not all of them. The sample has several thousand clones, 75% to 85% seen once. The sequenced material came from ileal tissue. The source is an adult with Crohn's disease.

J is TRBJ1-6 and V is TRBV5-1; the D is unclear. The CDR3 consists of 14 residues. Germline V CDR1 and CDR2: SGHRS, YFSETQ. Trimming cost V 2 bases and J 7 bases, with 10 bases left between them. The CDR3 bases are TGCGCCAGCAGCTTAACAGCCTCGAATTCACCCCTCCACTTT. Amino acids: CASSLTASNSPLHF.

The rearrangement joins TRBV11-2 to TRBJ2-3; perhaps TRBD1 as D (6 bases). This CDR3 region has 15 residues. The germline V and J ends were trimmed by 5 bases and 0 bases, with 12 bases remaining between them. Germline values: CDR1 SGHAT, CDR2 FQNNGV. CDR3 loop: CASSRTASSTDTQYF. CDR3 DNA sequence: TGTGCCAGCAGCCGGACAGCCTCTAGCACAGATACGCAGTATTTT.

The table lists this clone with a count of one. The genes are TRBV7-2 and TRBJ2-5; D is possibly TRBD2 (6 bases). Germline values: CDR1 SGHTA, CDR2 FQGNSA. The CDR3 runs to 15 residues. V shed 3 bases and J shed 6 bases, with 17 bases lying between them. The CDR3: CASSFTTGTRKTQYF. In nucleotides, the CDR3 is TGTGCCAGCAGCTTCACCACCGGGACTCGGAAGACCCAGTACTTC.

The rearrangement uses TRBV6-6 and TRBJ1-3; D gene ambiguous. The V and J ends lost 2 bases and 0 bases respectively, with 11 bases between them. This CDR3 contains 16 residues. The V gene's germline CDR1 is MNHNY and CDR2 SVGAGI (reference sequence). CDR3 region: CASSYPRGSSGNTIYF. The CDR3, as DNA: TGTGCCAGCAGTTACCCCAGAGGTTCCTCTGGAAACACCATATATTTT.

The gene calls are TRBV4-3 and TRBJ2-5; possibly TRBD2 for D (6 bases). V was shortened by 0 bases and J by 5 bases, with 13 bases between the two germline ends. CDR1 and CDR2 (germline): LGHNA, YSLEER. The CDR3 is 15 amino acids. In DNA form, the CDR3 reads TGCGCCAGCAGCCAAGATCTAGCGCCCGAGGAGACCCAGTACTTC. This translates into CASSQDLAPEETQYF.

The rearrangement uses TRBV11-2 and TRBJ1-1, with 9 bases matching TRBD1. The germline V gene encodes CDR1 SGHAT and CDR2 FQNNGV. Unmatched junction bases numbered 12, after V lost 5 bases and J lost 5 bases. This CDR3 is 16 amino acids long. The DNA of the CDR3 is TGTGCCAGCAGCCCCACAGGGGGCGCGTGGAGGACTGAAGCTTTCTTT. It specifies CASSPTGGAWRTEAFF.

The CDR3 here is CSAKRFTDTQYF. The CDR3 DNA reads as TGCAGCGCTAAGAGGTTTACAGATACGCAGTATTTT. V is TRBV29-1 and J is TRBJ2-3; D remains unclear. The V end lost 7 bases, the J end lost 3 bases, and 11 bases lay between the germline ends. Germline CDR1 is SQVTM and CDR2 is ANQGSEA. The CDR3 runs 12 residues.

The V and J genes are TRBV2 and TRBJ1-5, with D unclear. V dropped 0 bases and J dropped 3 bases, with 12 bases sitting between them. This CDR3 has 16 residues. The germline gives CDR1 SNHLY, CDR2 FYNNEI. CDR3 in amino acids: CASSEARSPPNQPQHF. The CDR3 DNA follows: TGTGCCAGCAGTGAAGCGCGGTCTCCCCCCAATCAGCCCCAGCATTTT. Using reference TRBV2 and TRBJ1-5 for the parts outside the CDR3, the full variable domain is EPEVTQTPSHQVTQMGQEVILRCVPISNHLYFYWYRQILGQKVEFLVSFYNNEISEKSEIFDDQFSVERPDGSNFTLKIRSTKLEDSAMYFCASSEARSPPNQPQHFGDGTRLSIL.

This sequence joins TRBV5-6 and TRBJ1-2, with 7 bases that match TRBD1. From germline, CDR1 is SGHDT and CDR2 YYEEEE. This CDR3 is built from 14 residues. Trimming removed 0 bases from V and 2 bases from J; junction bases left unmatched: 1. The CDR3 sequence: CASSLADRNYGYTF. For the CDR3, the DNA is TGTGCCAGCAGCTTGGCGGACAGGAACTATGGCTACACCTTC.

This chain connects TRBV11-2 to TRBJ2-6; TRBD2 agrees at 7 bases. Germline V gene lookup returns CDR1 SGHAT and CDR2 FQNNGV. This CDR3 comprises 16 residues. Trimming took 5 bases from V and 0 from J; bases not matched to a gene: 4. The CDR3 region is CASSSGTFSGANVLTF. The CDR3 DNA is TGTGCCAGCAGCAGCGGGACTTTCTCTGGGGCCAACGTCCTGACTTTC.

This clone has more than one count but fewer than ten. The chain uses TRBV7-9 and TRBJ2-1, with a weak D call TRBD1 (6 bases). The CDR3 has 12 amino acids. Germline V gene lookup returns CDR1 SEHNR and CDR2 FQNEAQ (reference sequence). V gave up 1 base and J gave up 10 bases, with 8 bases separating them. The CDR3 sequence is CASSLDRAEQFF. For the CDR3, the DNA is TGTGCCAGCAGCTTAGACAGGGCGGAGCAGTTCTTC. Variable domain in full (rest from reference TRBV7-9 and TRBJ2-1): DTGVSQNPRHKITKRGQNVTFRCDPISEHNRLYWYRQTLGQGPEFLTYFQNEAQLEKSRLLSDRFSAERPKGSFSTLEIQRTEQGDSAMYLCASSLDRAEQFFGPGTRLTVL.

V gene TRBV2 combines with J gene TRBJ2-2; 11 nucleotides align to TRBD2. The CDR3 has 14 residues. V gave up 7 bases and J gave up 13 bases; unmatched junction bases: 11. Per the germline V gene, CDR1 is SNHLY and CDR2 is FYNNEI. CDR3 region: CASTGGLAAKGLFF. CDR3 bases: TGTGCCAGCACGGGGGGACTAGCGGCCAAAGGGCTGTTTTTT. Full variable domain (missing parts from reference TRBV2 and TRBJ2-2): EPEVTQTPSHQVTQMGQEVILRCVPISNHLYFYWYRQILGQKVEFLVSFYNNEISEKSEIFDDQFSVERPDGSNFTLKIRSTKLEDSAMYFCASTGGLAAKGLFFGEGSRLTVL.

This clone showed up just a few times. In nucleotides, the CDR3 is TGTGCCAGCAGCGAGGCTGTCACCGGGGAGCTGTTTTTT. Encoded protein: CASSEAVTGELFF. The genes are TRBV7-9 and TRBJ2-2; no clear D. Trimming stripped 5 bases from V and 4 bases from J, with 8 bases between. Germline V gene lookup returns CDR1 SEHNR and CDR2 FQNEAQ (reference sequence). The CDR3 has 13 amino acids. The whole variable domain, remainder taken from reference TRBV7-9 and TRBJ2-2, is DTGVSQNPRHKITKRGQNVTFRCDPISEHNRLYWYRQTLGQGPEFLTYFQNEAQLEKSRLLSDRFSAERPKGSFSTLEIQRTEQGDSAMYLCASSEAVTGELFFGEGSRLTVL.

Notes on this clone: The junction shows a germline mismatch at one end, possibly a read error. The V call is TRBV19, the J call TRBJ2-3; D may be TRBD2 (7 bases). This CDR3 region has 14 residues. The germline gives CDR1 LNHDA, CDR2 SQIVND (reference sequence). Written as DNA, the CDR3 is TGTGCCAGTAGTCCGCAGGGGAGGGGAGATGCGCAGTATTTT. Amino acids: CASSPQGRGDAQYF.

This chain joins TRBV5-6 and TRBJ2-3, with D perhaps matching TRBD2 (6 bases). Trimming stripped 4 bases from V and 5 bases from J, with 14 bases between. Germline CDR1 reads SGHDT; CDR2 reads YYEEEE. The CDR3 loop spans 14 amino acids. The CDR3 is CASSGMTGGDTQYF. DNA of the CDR3: TGTGCCAGCAGCGGCATGACCGGGGGAGATACGCAGTATTTT.

J is TRBJ2-1 and V is TRBV7-9, with 7 bases that match TRBD2. The CDR3 spans 13 residues. V lost 5 bases to trimming and J lost 8 bases; unmatched junction nucleotides: 6. Per germline, CDR1 SEHNR and CDR2 FQNEAQ (reference sequence). The CDR3 bases are TGTGCCAGCAGCGTGCTAGCGGCTCATGAGCAGTTCTTC. Residues: CASSVLAAHEQFF.

The CDR3 DNA reads as TGTGCCAGTGGACAGGGGGCGACCAAAAACATTCAGTACTTC. This codes for CASGQGATKNIQYF. This sequence joins TRBV27 and TRBJ2-4; TRBD1 agrees at 11 bases. The junction had 3 bases not matched to a gene; V was cut back by 9 bases and J by 2 bases. CDR3 length: 14 residues. Per the germline V gene, CDR1 is MNHEY and CDR2 is SMNVEV (reference sequence).

The chain uses TRBV2 and TRBJ2-1; 13 positions match TRBD2. CDR3 length: 15 amino acids. The germline gives CDR1 SNHLY, CDR2 FYNNEI. Germline trimming cut 6 bases from V and 7 bases from J; bases unmatched to any gene: 6. The CDR3 sequence: CASRTTSGGGNEQFF. CDR3 coding DNA: TGTGCCAGCAGAACAACTAGCGGGGGGGGTAATGAGCAGTTCTTC.

This rearrangement joins TRBV7-9 to TRBJ1-4, with D possibly being TRBD1 (5 bases). From germline, CDR1 is SEHNR and CDR2 FQNEAQ (reference sequence). V was trimmed by 5 bases and J by 4 bases, leaving 14 bases between them. This CDR3 is built from 15 residues. The CDR3 bases are TGTGCCAGCAGCCCGGCGCAGGGTGGTAATGAAAAACTGTTTTTT. It specifies CASSPAQGGNEKLFF.

V usage is TRBV30 and J usage is TRBJ2-5; TRBD1 agrees at 7 bases. This CDR3 has 13 residues. The germline V gene has CDR1 GTSNPN and CDR2 SVGIG (reference sequence). Losses at the gene ends were 0 bases for V and 3 bases for J; bases not matched to a gene: 1. The CDR3 region has the DNA TGTGCCTGGAGTGTCGACAGGGAAGAGACCCAGTACTTC. Protein product: CAWSVDREETQYF.

The chain joins TRBV7-9 to TRBJ1-2; maybe TRBD1 (5 bases). CDR1 and CDR2 from the germline V gene are SEHNR and FQNEAQ (reference sequence). The CDR3 sequence is 14 residues long. V shed 3 bases and J shed 0 bases, with 8 bases lying between them. This CDR3 reads CASSLGGSNYGYTF. The CDR3 DNA follows: TGTGCCAGCAGCTTGGGGGGTTCTAACTATGGCTACACCTTC.

The chain employs TRBV4-2 and TRBJ1-4; D is perhaps TRBD1 (6 bases). V shed 3 bases and J shed 8 bases, with 16 bases lying between them. The CDR3 sequence is 15 residues long. Germline V gene data show CDR1 as LGHNA and CDR2 as YNFKEQ. The chain's CDR3 is CASSQQGLGEEKLFF. CDR3 bases: TGTGCCAGCAGCCAGCAGGGGCTTGGTGAAGAAAAACTGTTTTTT.